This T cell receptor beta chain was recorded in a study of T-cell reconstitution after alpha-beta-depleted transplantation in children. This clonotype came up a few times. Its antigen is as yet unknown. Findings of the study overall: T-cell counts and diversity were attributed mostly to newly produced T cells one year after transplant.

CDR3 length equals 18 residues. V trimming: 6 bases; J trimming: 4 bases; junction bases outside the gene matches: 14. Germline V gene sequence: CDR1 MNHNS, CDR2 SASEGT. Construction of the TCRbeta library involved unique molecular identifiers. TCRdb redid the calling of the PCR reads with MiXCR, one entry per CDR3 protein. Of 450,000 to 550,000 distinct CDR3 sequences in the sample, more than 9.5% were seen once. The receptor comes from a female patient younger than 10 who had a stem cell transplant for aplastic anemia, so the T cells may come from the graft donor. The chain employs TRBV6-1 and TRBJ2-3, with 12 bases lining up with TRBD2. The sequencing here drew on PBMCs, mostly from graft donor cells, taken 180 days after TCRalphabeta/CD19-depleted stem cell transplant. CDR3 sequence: CASSTRLAGVRGPDTQYF. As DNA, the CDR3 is TGTGCCAGCAGCACACGACTAGCGGGAGTTCGAGGGCCAGATACGCAGTATTTT.